A single sample gave rise to the 26 T cell receptor beta chains below, sequenced in a study of PD-1 blockade in classical Hodgkin lymphoma. Noted time point: cycle 4 day 1 (C4D1), after less than 7 weeks of nivolumab. Relapse after autologous stem cell transplantation occurred in every patient, and brentuximab vedotin exposure varied. Isolated CD8+ T cells were derived from thawed PBMCs through magnetic negative selection. Clones were read by immunoSEQ multiplex PCR, and TCRdb kept only the in-frame ones, dropping some. The data contain some 18,000 clones, about nine tenths of them singletons. Here the sequenced sample was CD8+ T cells from blood, taken before the fourth cycle of nivolumab. All receptors come from a human donor with classical Hodgkin lymphoma.

The chain employs TRBV9 and TRBJ2-7; D not certain. Germline V gene lookup returns CDR1 SGDLS and CDR2 YYNGEE. This CDR3 region has 14 residues. Trimming shortened V by 3 bases and J by 0 bases, and 10 bases separated the two germline ends. CDR3 amino acids: CASSAPGSSYEQYF. In DNA form, the CDR3 reads TGTGCCAGCAGCGCCCCAGGTAGCTCCTACGAGCAGTACTTC. Based on the CDR3 plus reference TRBV9 and TRBJ2-7, the full variable domain is DSGVTQTPKHLITATGQRVTLRCSPRSGDLSVYWYQQSLDQGLQFLIQYYNGEERAKGNILERFSAQQFPDLHSELNLSSLELGDSALYFCASSAPGSSYEQYFGPGTRLTVT.

The chain links TRBV6-6 to TRBJ2-2; D possibly corresponds to TRBD1 (5 bases). V dropped 0 bases and J dropped 7 bases, with 9 bases sitting between them. Germline CDR1 and CDR2: MNHNY and SVGAGI (reference sequence). The length of the CDR3 is 14 residues. As DNA, the CDR3 is TGTGCCAGCAGTTACTCAGGACAAAGCGGGGAGCTGTTTTTT. Protein product: CASSYSGQSGELFF.

The J gene is TRBJ2-7, the V gene TRBV2; 12 bases line up with TRBD2. CDR1 and CDR2 (germline): SNHLY, FYNNEI. The ends lost 8 bases at V and 8 bases at J; junction bases unmatched: 7. The CDR3 covers 13 residues. In DNA form, the CDR3 reads TGTGCCAGCTTAGGGACTAGCGGGCAAAAGCAGTACTTC. Translation gives CASLGTSGQKQYF. Full variable domain (remainder filled in from reference TRBV2 and TRBJ2-7): EPEVTQTPSHQVTQMGQEVILRCVPISNHLYFYWYRQILGQKVEFLVSFYNNEISEKSEIFDDQFSVERPDGSNFTLKIRSTKLEDSAMYFCASLGTSGQKQYFGPGTRLTVT.

The CDR3: CASSLAGGTDTQYF. As DNA, the CDR3 is TGTGCCAGCAGTTTAGCGGGAGGCACAGATACGCAGTATTTT. The chain employs TRBV28 and TRBJ2-3, with 7 bases fitting TRBD2. This CDR3 has 14 amino acids. V shed 2 bases, J shed 1 base, and the junction held 0 bases outside the gene matches. CDR1 is MDHEN, CDR2 SYDVKM, per germline. Full variable domain (missing parts from reference TRBV28 and TRBJ2-3): DVKVTQSSRYLVKRTGEKVFLECVQDMDHENMFWYRQDPGLGLRLIYFSYDVKMKEKGDIPEGYSVSREKKERFSLILESASTNQTSMYLCASSLAGGTDTQYFGPGTRLTVL.

The chain recombines TRBV19 with TRBJ2-7; 8 positions agree with TRBD2. Germline lookup yields CDR1 LNHDA and CDR2 SQIVND (reference sequence). J gave up 5 bases and V 6 bases, and 9 bases lay outside the gene matches. This CDR3 has 14 amino acids. CDR3 sequence reads: CASSPGLDFDEQYF. The CDR3 DNA is TGTGCCAGTAGCCCGGGACTAGATTTCGACGAGCAGTACTTC.

The chain combines TRBV11-2 with TRBJ2-3, with 9 bases matching TRBD2. The junction had 13 bases not matched to a gene; V was cut back by 1 base and J by 5 bases. CDR1 and CDR2 from the germline V gene are SGHAT and FQNNGV. There are 18 residues in the CDR3. CDR3 amino acids: CASSLVWASGAVGDTQYF. The CDR3 DNA reads TGTGCCAGCAGCTTAGTATGGGCTAGCGGGGCGGTTGGAGATACGCAGTATTTT.

The chain couples TRBV28 to TRBJ2-7, with 10 bases lining up with TRBD2. The CDR3 length is 20 residues. Germline V gives CDR1 MDHEN, CDR2 SYDVKM. The ends lost 5 bases at V and 3 bases at J; junction bases unmatched: 22. This chain's CDR3 is CASSPEVPKAGGPSVYEQYF. CDR3 in DNA: TGTGCCAGCAGTCCTGAGGTCCCAAAAGCGGGAGGGCCCTCAGTCTACGAGCAGTACTTC.

V usage is TRBV5-4 and J usage is TRBJ2-2, with D hard to call. CDR1 and CDR2 from the germline V gene are SGHNT and YYREEE (reference sequence). V lost 4 bases, J lost 6 bases, and 13 bases lay in between. The CDR3 is 14 residues long. The CDR3 loop is CASSRMYGAGELFF. CDR3 nucleotides: TGTGCCAGCAGCCGAATGTATGGGGCCGGGGAGCTGTTTTTT.

The gene calls are TRBV18 and TRBJ2-1; D gene unclear. The V and J ends lost 2 bases and 13 bases respectively, with 9 bases between them. Germline lookup yields CDR1 KGHSH and CDR2 LQKENI. The CDR3 has 11 residues. For the CDR3, the DNA is TGTGCCAGCTCACCAATAAAGCCTCAGTTCTTC. Translated, it gives CASSPIKPQFF.

The chain recombines TRBV5-1 with TRBJ2-7, with D perhaps being TRBD1 or TRBD2 (5 bases each). V shed 1 base and J shed 3 bases, with 8 bases lying between them. Germline CDR1 SGHRS, CDR2 YFSETQ. This CDR3 region has 13 residues. CDR3 coding DNA: TGCGCCAGCAGCTTGTATGGGGGCTACGAGCAGTACTTC. Protein sequence: CASSLYGGYEQYF. Combining the CDR3 with reference TRBV5-1 and TRBJ2-7 gives the whole variable domain KAGVTQTPRYLIKTRGQQVTLSCSPISGHRSVSWYQQTPGQGLQFLFEYFSETQRNKGNFPGRFSGRQFSNSRSEMNVSTLELGDSALYLCASSLYGGYEQYFGPGTRLTVT.

The chain uses TRBV6-5 and TRBJ1-1; tentatively, D is TRBD1 (5 bases). CDR3 length: 14 amino acids. In germline, CDR1 is MNHEY, CDR2 SVGAGI. The V end lost 6 bases, the J end lost 1 base, and 12 bases lay between the germline ends. The CDR3, as DNA: TGTGCCAGCAGGAAGAGGACACCGAACACTGAAGCTTTCTTT. The encoded protein is CASRKRTPNTEAFF.

The rearrangement uses TRBV9 and TRBJ2-7; D may correspond to TRBD1 or TRBD2 (6 bases each). V was shortened by 2 bases and J by 4 bases, with 13 bases between the two germline ends. CDR1 SGDLS and CDR2 YYNGEE come from the germline V gene. The CDR3 contains 14 residues. CDR3 sequence: CASSVRGENYEQYF. As DNA, the CDR3 is TGTGCCAGCAGCGTGAGGGGGGAAAATTACGAGCAGTACTTC.

This clone has more than one count but fewer than ten. The V call is TRBV4-1, the J call TRBJ2-7; possible D gene TRBD1, 5 bases. The V end lost 2 bases, the J end lost 2 bases, and 10 bases lay between the germline ends. This CDR3 spans 14 amino acids. Germline V gene sequence: CDR1 MGHRA, CDR2 YSYEKL. The CDR3: CASSQRQGPYEQYF. The CDR3 DNA is TGCGCCAGCAGCCAAAGGCAGGGTCCCTACGAGCAGTACTTC.

This clone was recorded only once. This chain connects TRBV5-1 to TRBJ2-5, with a possible D match to TRBD1 (5 bases). The CDR3 runs 13 residues. Deletions cut 2 bases from V and 3 bases from J, with 8 bases between. The germline V gene has CDR1 SGHRS and CDR2 YFSETQ. CDR3 residues: CASSFRGKETQYF. The CDR3 DNA is TGCGCCAGCAGCTTTAGGGGAAAAGAGACCCAGTACTTC.

The CDR3 nucleotides read TGTGCCAGCAGCTTTGCGACAGGGGAAATTCTATCAAATTCACCCCTCCACTTT. Translated, it gives CASSFATGEILSNSPLHF. The chain is built from TRBV12-1 and TRBJ1-6; no DNA check was done on the table's D call, TRBD1. TRBV12-1 is recorded as a pseudogene. The CDR3 is 18 amino acids.

The rearrangement joins TRBV7-2 to TRBJ2-4, with D possibly TRBD1 on 5 matching bases. Germline V gene sequence: CDR1 SGHTA, CDR2 FQGNSA. The CDR3 has 16 amino acids. Deletions cut 0 bases from V and 1 base from J, with 10 bases between. CDR3: CASSLAKGLAKNIQYF. The CDR3 nucleotides are TGTGCCAGCAGCTTAGCGAAGGGGCTGGCCAAAAACATTCAGTACTTC. The full variable domain, in which reference TRBV7-2 and TRBJ2-4 provide the parts outside the CDR3, is GAGVSQSPSNKVTEKGKDVELRCDPISGHTALYWYRQSLGQGLEFLIYFQGNSAPDKSGLPSDRFSAERTGGSVSTLTIQRTQQEDSAVYLCASSLAKGLAKNIQYFGAGTRLSVL.

The rearrangement joins TRBV10-1 to TRBJ2-2; D is uncertain. CDR1 and CDR2 (germline): WNHNN, SYGVQD (reference sequence). Trimming shortened V by 8 bases and J by 1 base, and 20 bases separated the two germline ends. The CDR3 runs to 17 residues. CDR3 in DNA: TGCGCCAGCGGCGAGACACCTTCGGAAGAGAACACCGGGGAGCTGTTTTTT. Its protein is CASGETPSEENTGELFF.

V and J are TRBV6-6 and TRBJ2-2; possibly TRBD2 for D (5 bases). Germline CDR1 is MNHNY and CDR2 is SVGAGI (reference sequence). The CDR3 is 14 residues long. Trimming stripped 6 bases from V and 1 base from J, with 9 bases between. This CDR3 is CASRDYGNTGELFF. In nucleotides, the CDR3 is TGTGCCAGCAGAGACTACGGGAACACCGGGGAGCTGTTTTTT.

The chain combines TRBV4-2 with TRBJ1-1; D is uncertain. V was clipped by 3 bases and J by 1 base, with 15 bases between them. Germline V gene lookup returns CDR1 LGHNA and CDR2 YNFKEQ. The CDR3 contains 16 residues. CDR3 DNA: TGTGCCAGCAGCCACTACCCCCAGGTAGCGAACACTGAAGCTTTCTTT. Its translation is CASSHYPQVANTEAFF.

The chain has TRBV27 and TRBJ1-5; D possibly corresponds to TRBD1 (6 bases). CDR3 length: 15 residues. Deletions cut 3 bases from V and 0 bases from J, with 9 bases between. CDR1 and CDR2 from the germline V gene are MNHEY and SMNVEV (reference sequence). The CDR3 nucleotides read TGTGCCAGCAGTTTTTCGGGGGCTAGCAATCAGCCCCAGCATTTT. Translation gives CASSFSGASNQPQHF.

The chain joins TRBV7-9 to TRBJ2-2, with D hard to call. Trimming removed 6 bases from V and 4 bases from J, with 9 bases in between. The CDR3 runs 13 residues. The germline CDR1 and CDR2 sequences are SEHNR and FQNEAQ (reference sequence). Here the CDR3 DNA reads TGTGCCAGCAGGCCTAGTGCCACCGGGGAGCTGTTTTTT. Its protein product is CASRPSATGELFF. The variable domain in full, with the rest retrieved from reference TRBV7-9 and TRBJ2-2, is DTGVSQNPRHKITKRGQNVTFRCDPISEHNRLYWYRQTLGQGPEFLTYFQNEAQLEKSRLLSDRFSAERPKGSFSTLEIQRTEQGDSAMYLCASRPSATGELFFGEGSRLTVL.

The DNA for the CDR3 is TGTGCCAGCAGCTGGACACCGAACACTGAAGCTTTCTTT. It yields the protein CASSWTPNTEAFF. V usage is TRBV5-4 and J usage is TRBJ1-1; a possible D gene is TRBD1 (5 bases). This CDR3 contains 13 residues. V dropped 3 bases and J dropped 1 base, with 7 bases sitting between them. Germline V gene sequence: CDR1 SGHNT, CDR2 YYREEE (reference sequence).

The chain links TRBV29-1 to TRBJ2-1, with 8 nucleotides matching TRBD2. There are 13 residues in the CDR3. The junction had 6 bases not matched to a gene; V was cut back by 6 bases and J by 5 bases. Germline CDR1 is SQVTM and CDR2 is ANQGSEA. CDR3 region: CSVAPGGDNEQFF. The CDR3 nucleotides are TGCAGCGTCGCCCCGGGAGGGGACAATGAGCAGTTCTTC.

This chain links TRBV25-1 with TRBJ1-5; D remains ambiguous. The V gene lost 2 bases and the J gene lost 6 bases, with 11 bases spanning the gap. The CDR3 extends over 14 amino acids. Germline CDR1 is MGHDK and CDR2 is SYGVNS. CDR3: CASSEGWGGQPQHF. CDR3 bases: TGTGCCAGCAGTGAAGGGTGGGGAGGTCAGCCCCAGCATTTT.

The chain links TRBV10-3 to TRBJ1-3, with D perhaps matching TRBD1 (5 bases). Germline V lookup: CDR1 ENHRY, CDR2 SYGVKD. The CDR3 runs 16 residues. Trimming stripped 0 bases from V and 1 base from J, with 10 bases between. CDR3 nucleotides: TGTGCCATCAGTGAGTCACGGGGCGCATCTGGAAACACCATATATTTT. Translated, it gives CAISESRGASGNTIYF.

To note about this clone: The identical CDR3 is also encoded by other nucleotide sequences in the sample. The rearrangement joins TRBV9 to TRBJ1-5; possible D gene TRBD1, 5 bases. Trimming removed 3 bases from V and 0 bases from J, with 7 bases in between. The CDR3 sequence is 14 residues long. Germline assignment: CDR1 SGDLS and CDR2 YYNGEE. CDR3 DNA: TGTGCCAGCAGCGCGGGGGATAGCAATCAGCCCCAGCATTTT. It encodes CASSAGDSNQPQHF.